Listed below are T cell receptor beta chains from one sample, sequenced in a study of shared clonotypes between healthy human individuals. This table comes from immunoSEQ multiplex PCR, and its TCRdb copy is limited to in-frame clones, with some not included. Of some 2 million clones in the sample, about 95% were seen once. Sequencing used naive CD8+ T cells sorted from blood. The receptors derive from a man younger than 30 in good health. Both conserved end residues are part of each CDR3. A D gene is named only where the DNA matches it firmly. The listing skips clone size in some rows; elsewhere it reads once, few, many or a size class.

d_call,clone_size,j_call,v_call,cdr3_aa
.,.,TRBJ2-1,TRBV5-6,CASSVSNEQFF
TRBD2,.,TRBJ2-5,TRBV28,CASSLLAGGGETQYF
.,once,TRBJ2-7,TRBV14,CASSPWGNEQYF
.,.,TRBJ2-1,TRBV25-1,CASSVLVMNEQFF
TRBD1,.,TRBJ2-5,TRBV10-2,CAGSSDRGETQYF
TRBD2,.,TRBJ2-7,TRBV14,CASSQGGSWSYEQYF
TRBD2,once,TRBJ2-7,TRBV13,CASTLGGGEQYF
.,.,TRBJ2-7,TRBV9,CASSVLPSYEQYF
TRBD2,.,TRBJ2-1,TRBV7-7,CASSLDAGGRNEQFF
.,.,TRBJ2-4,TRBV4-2,CASSQDLRDTENIQYF
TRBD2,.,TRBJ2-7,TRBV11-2,CASSSALAGDSYEQYF
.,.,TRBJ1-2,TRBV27,CASSFGAGGRGIGYTF
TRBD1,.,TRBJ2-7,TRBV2,CASSGGTDASYEQYF
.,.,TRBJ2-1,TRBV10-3,CAISAAQTLVEQFF